The 32 T cell receptor beta chains below were found in one sample sequenced in a study of blood T cell repertoires in COVID-19 (dated by TCRdb to about 2020). Libraries were constructed by the immunoSEQ multiplex PCR assay. As stored in TCRdb, this immuneACCESS dataset retains in-frame rearrangements with V and J assigned. A fraction of the clones does not appear; measured against another copy, unresolved V genes explain less than half of the discrepancy, and the remainder lacks a known reason. Counted in this sample were 50,000 to 65,000 clones; about 86% of them appeared once. Of the sample, roughly 1.2% falls within the top ten clones. The sample taken for sequencing was peripheral blood. These receptors were taken from a man in his forties with acute or convalescent COVID-19.

The chain's CDR3 is CASSPLGGATDTQYF. The CDR3 DNA sequence: TGTGCCAGCAGCCCTTTGGGGGGGGCCACAGATACGCAGTATTTT. The rearrangement uses TRBV5-6 and TRBJ2-3; perhaps TRBD2 as D (7 bases). Per germline, CDR1 SGHDT and CDR2 YYEEEE. The CDR3 has 15 amino acids. Trimming removed 4 bases at V and 2 bases at J, with 14 bases between.

The chain is built from TRBV5-8 and TRBJ1-1; D is possibly TRBD1 (5 bases). V lost 4 bases to trimming and J lost 10 bases, with 11 bases between them. This CDR3 spans 11 amino acids. The germline gives CDR1 SGHTS, CDR2 YDEGEE. The DNA of the CDR3 is TGTGCCAGCAGCCGCCGGGGGGGAGCTTTCTTT. Its protein product is CASSRRGGAFF.

The chain combines TRBV5-1 with TRBJ2-1; 11 positions match TRBD2. The CDR3 extends over 16 amino acids. V was pared by 3 bases and J by 11 bases, with 13 bases of the junction left unmatched. Germline V gives CDR1 SGHRS, CDR2 YFSETQ. The CDR3 DNA reads as TGCGCCAGCAGCTCCACCTTGACTAGCGGGGCTCTAAAGCAGTTCTTC. Its protein product is CASSSTLTSGALKQFF.

CDR3 nucleotide sequence: TGCAGTGCTAGTCCGGCAGGGGGGTATCAGCCCCAGCATTTT. This translates into CSASPAGGYQPQHF. This chain links TRBV20-1 with TRBJ1-5; 7 bases fit TRBD1. J gave up 5 bases and V 3 bases, and 7 bases lay outside the gene matches. This CDR3 spans 14 amino acids. The germline gives CDR1 DFQATT, CDR2 SNEGSKA (reference sequence).

This clone was seen just once. The chain links TRBV11-1 to TRBJ1-3, with D possibly matching TRBD1 (6 bases). Looked up from germline, CDR1 is SGHAT and CDR2 is FQDESV (reference sequence). Trimming removed 5 bases at V and 0 bases at J, with 14 bases between. The CDR3 spans 16 residues. The CDR3 coding sequence is TGTGCCAGCAGCCCAGGACAGATCAACTCTGGAAACACCATATATTTT. It yields the protein CASSPGQINSGNTIYF.

This clone has only a few counts. CDR3 DNA: TGTGCCAGCAGCAAACGCGGCTCCAATCAGCCCCAGCATTTT. This gives the protein CASSKRGSNQPQHF. This chain connects TRBV6-9 to TRBJ1-5; D is unresolved. The ends were cut back, 6 bases at V and 3 bases at J, with 12 bases in the middle. Per the germline V gene, CDR1 is MNHGY and CDR2 is SVAAGI. This CDR3 is 14 amino acids long.

This clone was recorded a few times. The J gene is TRBJ2-2, the V gene TRBV24-1; possibly TRBD1 for D (6 bases). Germline CDR1 is KGHDR and CDR2 is SFDVKD. V dropped 3 bases and J dropped 7 bases, with 20 bases sitting between them. This CDR3 spans 17 amino acids. CDR3 DNA: TGTGCCACCAGTGATCCTAAGAAAGGGGGTTTTCACGGGGAGCTGTTTTTT. Translation gives CATSDPKKGGFHGELFF.

The rearrangement joins TRBV4-1 to TRBJ1-1; D not resolved. V shed 3 bases and J shed 2 bases, with 10 bases lying between them. The CDR3 spans 14 residues. The V gene's germline CDR1 is MGHRA and CDR2 YSYEKL. The CDR3, as DNA: TGCGCCAGCAGCCATCCAGGTAAAAACACTGAAGCTTTCTTT. It codes for CASSHPGKNTEAFF.

The chain joins TRBV29-1 to TRBJ1-2; no clear D. V gave up 4 bases and J gave up 2 bases, with 8 bases separating them. There are 12 residues in the CDR3. Germline loops: CDR1 SQVTM, CDR2 ANQGSEA. Here the CDR3 reads CSVASVNYGYTF. The CDR3 DNA reads TGCAGCGTTGCTTCAGTGAACTATGGCTACACCTTC.

This chain connects TRBV15 to TRBJ1-5, with D tentatively TRBD1 (5 bases). Germline values: CDR1 LNHNV, CDR2 YYDKDF (reference sequence). The V and J ends lost 5 bases and 1 base respectively, with 12 bases between them. This CDR3 is built from 15 residues. CDR3: CATSESRVSNQPQHF. The CDR3, as DNA: TGTGCCACCAGCGAAAGCAGGGTGAGCAATCAGCCCCAGCATTTT.

This chain connects TRBV11-3 to TRBJ2-4, with 7 bases lining up with TRBD1. V dropped 4 bases and J dropped 7; count of bases not matched to a gene: 10. In germline, CDR1 is SGHNT, CDR2 YENEEA. The CDR3 is made up of 15 amino acids. The CDR3, as DNA: TGTGCCAGCAGCTCCTACACAGGGGTGGGGAACATTCAGTACTTC. It specifies CASSSYTGVGNIQYF. The variable domain in full, with the rest retrieved from reference TRBV11-3 and TRBJ2-4, is EAGVVQSPRYKIIEKKQPVAFWCNPISGHNTLYWYLQNLGQGPELLIRYENEEAVDDSQLPKDRFSAERLKGVDSTLKIQPAELGDSAVYLCASSSYTGVGNIQYFGAGTRLSVL.

The chain employs TRBV30 and TRBJ2-5; D possibly corresponds to TRBD1 (6 bases). The ends were cut back, 0 bases at V and 7 bases at J, with 15 bases in the middle. CDR3 size: 14 residues. Germline CDR1 GTSNPN, CDR2 SVGIG (reference sequence). The CDR3 loop is CAWSVGGAGVTQYF. CDR3 in DNA: TGTGCCTGGAGTGTAGGTGGGGCAGGGGTGACCCAGTACTTC.

This clone was detected a few times. The chain recombines TRBV7-8 with TRBJ2-1; 7 nucleotides line up with TRBD2. CDR3 length equals 13 residues. The V segment lost 7 bases and the J segment 2 bases; nucleotides outside the gene matches: 2. CDR1 and CDR2 from the germline V gene are SGHVS and FQNEAQ. This chain's CDR3 is CASNGGTYNEQFF. CDR3 DNA: TGTGCCAGCAACGGGGGGACCTACAATGAGCAGTTCTTC.

This clone was observed a handful of times. This CDR3 is CASSVSGTGLSPLHF. In DNA, the CDR3 is TGTGCCAGCAGCGTCTCCGGGACAGGGCTTTCACCCCTCCACTTT. The chain combines TRBV9 with TRBJ1-6; TRBD1 matches 9 bases. The length of the CDR3 is 15 residues. Germline V gene data show CDR1 as SGDLS and CDR2 as YYNGEE. V was pared by 2 bases and J by 9 bases, with 6 bases of the junction left unmatched.

The rearrangement links TRBV24-1 to TRBJ2-3; 15 positions agree with TRBD2. The CDR3 is 18 residues long. The trim removed 8 bases at V and 1 base at J, leaving 9 bases unmatched. The germline V gene has CDR1 KGHDR and CDR2 SFDVKD. CDR3 sequence reads: CATNRTSGGAGRTDTQYF. The CDR3 bases are TGTGCCACCAACCGGACTAGCGGGGGGGCCGGTCGCACAGATACGCAGTATTTT.

This clone was detected only once. The V call is TRBV19, the J call TRBJ2-7, with D perhaps matching TRBD2 (6 bases). V lost 3 bases and J lost 0, with 12 bases in between. The length of the CDR3 is 15 residues. Germline loops: CDR1 LNHDA, CDR2 SQIVND (reference sequence). The CDR3 DNA sequence: TGTGCCAGTAGTATCTCCGGGACTGGCTCCTACGAGCAGTACTTC. This gives the protein CASSISGTGSYEQYF.

V and J are TRBV7-3 and TRBJ2-2; the D is unclear. This CDR3 is 13 amino acids long. Trimming left V 5 bases short and J 2 bases short, with 6 bases between. Germline lookup yields CDR1 SGHTA and CDR2 FQGTGA. The CDR3 protein is CASSHSNTGELFF. CDR3 in DNA: TGTGCCAGCAGCCACAGCAACACCGGGGAGCTGTTTTTT.

The chain joins TRBV30 to TRBJ2-7; a possible D gene is TRBD1 (6 bases). V was trimmed by 2 bases and J by 4 bases, leaving 15 bases between them. This CDR3 is built from 14 residues. Per the germline V gene, CDR1 is GTSNPN and CDR2 is SVGIG (reference sequence). The CDR3 DNA is TGTGCCTGGAGTAAACAGGGCCTGAGATACGAGCAGTACTTC. As protein: CAWSKQGLRYEQYF.

The chain couples TRBV4-1 to TRBJ2-1; D is uncertain. V gave up 4 bases and J gave up 9 bases, with 7 bases separating them. This CDR3 region has 11 residues. CDR1 and CDR2 from the germline V gene are MGHRA and YSYEKL. The CDR3 spells CASSLAGEQFF. CDR3 DNA: TGCGCCAGCAGCCTCGCCGGTGAGCAGTTCTTC.

The J gene is TRBJ1-5, the V gene TRBV15; no clear D. CDR3 length equals 14 residues. V dropped 0 bases and J dropped 5 bases, with 8 bases sitting between them. The germline CDR1 and CDR2 sequences are LNHNV and YYDKDF (reference sequence). CDR3 sequence (DNA): TGTGCCACCAGCAGAGAGAGCCTGTATCAGCCCCAGCATTTT. Translation gives CATSRESLYQPQHF.

The chain has TRBV5-1 and TRBJ1-2; a weak D match, TRBD1 (6 bases). V was clipped by 0 bases and J by 6 bases, with 9 bases between them. This CDR3 has 13 amino acids. The germline V gene has CDR1 SGHRS and CDR2 YFSETQ. This CDR3 is CASSLGQADGYTF. DNA for the CDR3: TGCGCCAGCAGCTTGGGACAGGCAGATGGCTACACCTTC.

This clone showed up just a few times. The chain employs TRBV7-3 and TRBJ1-2; no reliable D call. Deletions cut 0 bases from V and 5 bases from J, with 7 bases between. Germline values: CDR1 SGHTA, CDR2 FQGTGA. This CDR3 is built from 13 residues. The CDR3 region has the DNA TGTGCCAGCAGCTTAACGACGGAGTATGGCTACACCTTC. Amino acids: CASSLTTEYGYTF.

The V and J genes are TRBV2 and TRBJ1-2, with 11 nucleotides matching TRBD1. Germline loops: CDR1 SNHLY, CDR2 FYNNEI. This CDR3 contains 14 residues. V shed 10 bases and J 8 bases; nucleotides not matched to a gene: 12. The CDR3 loop is CATMRTGGYGGYTF. The CDR3 DNA sequence: TGTGCCACCATGAGGACAGGGGGCTATGGGGGCTACACCTTC.

The rearrangement uses TRBV21-1 and TRBJ1-2; TRBD1 is taken as the D call from the table, unchecked against the DNA. TRBV21-1 is given as a pseudogene. This CDR3 spans 17 amino acids. Here the CDR3 reads CASGGGGLRTGFASLTF. The CDR3 DNA is TGTGCCAGCGGTGGTGGGGGGCTCAGGACAGGGTTCGCCTCCCTAACCTTC.

V usage is TRBV29-1 and J usage is TRBJ1-2, with TRBD1 identical over 9 bases. The CDR3 loop spans 11 amino acids. CDR1 and CDR2 (germline): SQVTM, ANQGSEA. V lost 7 bases to trimming and J lost 8 bases; unmatched junction nucleotides: 5. Here the CDR3 DNA reads TGCAGCGATGGGACAGGGCAGGGCTACACCTTC. Encoded protein: CSDGTGQGYTF. Together with reference TRBV29-1 and TRBJ1-2, the CDR3 gives the full variable domain: SAVISQKPSRDICQRGTSLTIQCQVDSQVTMMFWYRQQPGQSLTLIATANQGSEATYESGFVIDKFPISRPNLTFSTLTVSNMSPEDSSIYLCSDGTGQGYTFGSGTRLTVV.

The chain has TRBV12-3 or TRBV12-4 and TRBJ1-2; the D is unclear. The V end was cut by 6 bases, the J end by 3 bases, with 5 bases between. The CDR3 is 11 amino acids. CDR3 loop: CASRAYYGYTF. CDR3 nucleotide sequence: TGTGCCAGCAGGGCCTACTATGGCTACACCTTC.

The gene calls are TRBV11-2 and TRBJ2-7; D remains unclear. Per the germline V gene, CDR1 is SGHAT and CDR2 is FQNNGV. V shed 5 bases and J shed 6 bases, with 11 bases lying between them. The CDR3 is 12 amino acids. This CDR3 reads CASSPMVLEQYF. The CDR3 nucleotides are TGTGCCAGCAGCCCGATGGTACTCGAGCAGTACTTC.

The rearrangement uses TRBV5-1 and TRBJ1-1, with 8 bases identical to TRBD1. Trimming cost V 5 bases and J 2 bases; bases outside gene matches: 14. In germline, CDR1 is SGHRS, CDR2 YFSETQ. This CDR3 has 17 residues. As DNA, the CDR3 is TGCGCCAGCAGTTACTCCGGGACAGGTGGCTCTAACACTGAAGCTTTCTTT. Translation gives CASSYSGTGGSNTEAFF.

The rearrangement uses TRBV7-2 and TRBJ2-7; D unresolved. V shed 5 bases and J shed 5 bases, with 10 bases lying between them. The germline gives CDR1 SGHTA, CDR2 FQGNSA. There are 12 residues in the CDR3. The CDR3 bases are TGTGCCAGCAGCCAAACTAATAACGAGCAGTACTTC. It encodes CASSQTNNEQYF.

The V call is TRBV4-2, the J call TRBJ1-4; tentative D call: TRBD1 (5 bases). The V end was cut by 0 bases, the J end by 4 bases, with 12 bases between. The CDR3 spans 16 residues. CDR1 and CDR2 (germline): LGHNA, YNFKEQ. The CDR3 nucleotides read TGTGCCAGCAGCCAAGATTGGGGCAGAAGTAATGAAAAACTGTTTTTT. Protein: CASSQDWGRSNEKLFF.

The chain is built from TRBV12-3 or TRBV12-4 and TRBJ2-7; 9 bases are a match to TRBD1. Unmatched junction bases numbered 3, after V lost 5 bases and J lost 7 bases. The CDR3 is 12 amino acids. The CDR3 coding sequence is TGTGCCAGCAGTCTCGGGACAGGGGAGCAGTACTTC. Translating gives CASSLGTGEQYF.

The count of this clone is one. J is TRBJ1-1 and V is TRBV4-1, with D possibly being TRBD1 (5 bases). Germline CDR1 MGHRA, CDR2 YSYEKL. There are 14 residues in the CDR3. V was trimmed by 4 bases and J by 1 base, leaving 10 bases between them. CDR3 coding DNA: TGCGCCAGCAGCCCCAGGGTGGAGAACACTGAAGCTTTCTTT. Translated, it gives CASSPRVENTEAFF.